The 11 T cell receptor beta chains listed next were all sequenced from one sample in a study of T-cell reconstitution after alpha-beta-depleted transplantation in children. A library of TCRbeta sequences, prepared with unique molecular identifiers, was generated. MiXCR, applied by TCRdb to the PCR reads, yields one record per CDR3 protein. The top ten hold 2.5% of the sample, which has about 72,000 distinct CDR3 sequences, 6% to 8% seen once. Specimen: PBMCs from the stem cell graft donor, collected from the stem cell graft. Receptor source: a human donor who donated a stem cell graft to a child with acute lymphoblastic leukemia.

J is TRBJ2-7 and V is TRBV5-4, with TRBD1 matching over 9 bases. The CDR3 is made up of 16 amino acids. J lost 2 bases, V lost 4 bases, and 10 bases had no gene match. Germline V CDR1 and CDR2: SGHNT, YYREEE (reference sequence). The CDR3 DNA reads as TGTGCCAGCAGCCTTGGGTGGGACAGGGAGGCCTACGAGCAGTACTTC. Translated: CASSLGWDREAYEQYF.

This clonotype was seen repeatedly, ten times or more. This sequence joins TRBV29-1 and TRBJ2-1, with 13 bases aligning to TRBD2. The CDR3 totals 14 residues. The V and J ends lost 7 bases and 16 bases, in that order; junction bases with no gene match: 16. In germline, CDR1 is SQVTM, CDR2 ANQGSEA. The CDR3 region has the DNA TGCAGCGCCTTAATTCGGACTAGCGGGAGAGGTAATTTCTTC. It is translated as CSALIRTSGRGNFF.

The chain is built from TRBV5-1 and TRBJ1-4; D is unclear. V was shortened by 4 bases and J by 4 bases, with 17 bases between the two germline ends. Germline V CDR1 and CDR2: SGHRS, YFSETQ. This CDR3 is built from 16 residues. The CDR3 nucleotides read TGCGCCAGCAGCCGATTCTCGGGGTATCTTAATGAAAAACTGTTTTTT. Amino acids: CASSRFSGYLNEKLFF.

This clonotype was detected ten times or more. V gene TRBV28 combines with J gene TRBJ2-7; TRBD1 matches 8 bases. V trimming: 3 bases; J trimming: 1 base; junction bases outside the gene matches: 2. The CDR3 sequence is 14 residues long. The V gene's germline CDR1 is MDHEN and CDR2 SYDVKM. This CDR3 reads CASSFRGLSYEQYF. The CDR3 nucleotides read TGTGCCAGCAGTTTCAGGGGGCTTTCCTACGAGCAGTACTTC.

This chain links TRBV13 with TRBJ2-1, with TRBD2 matching 14 bases. Germline V lookup: CDR1 PRHDT, CDR2 FYEKMQ (reference sequence). The V segment lost 5 bases and the J segment 0 bases; nucleotides outside the gene matches: 12. This CDR3 contains 20 residues. CDR3 DNA sequence: TGTGCCAGCAGCCCCGAGGGACTAGCGGGAGAGTCGGACTCCTACAATGAGCAGTTCTTC. Translation: CASSPEGLAGESDSYNEQFF.

This clonotype was counted ten times or more. The rearrangement joins TRBV7-9 to TRBJ1-5; D remains ambiguous. The germline V and J ends were trimmed by 4 bases and 7 bases, with 8 bases remaining between them. Germline V gene sequence: CDR1 SEHNR, CDR2 FQNEAQ (reference sequence). This CDR3 region has 12 residues. The CDR3 region is CASSSPGQPQHF. CDR3 DNA sequence: TGTGCCAGCAGCTCCCCTGGGCAGCCCCAGCATTTT.

This clonotype occurred many times. A junction boundary mismatches the germline segment, possibly from a read error. The rearrangement links TRBV12-3 or TRBV12-4 to TRBJ2-1, with D possibly being TRBD1 (5 bases). This CDR3 comprises 11 residues. In DNA, the CDR3 is TGTGCCAGCATTTTAGGGGTGGAGCAGTTCTTC. It is translated as CASILGVEQFF.

This clonotype turned up a few times. The junction differs from germline at one of its ends, possibly a read error. This rearrangement joins TRBV6-6 to TRBJ2-1; 7 positions agree with TRBD1. CDR3 length: 15 residues. Germline V gene lookup returns CDR1 MNHNY and CDR2 SVGAGI (reference sequence). In DNA form, the CDR3 reads TGTGCCAGCACCTTCTACAGGGGCTCCTACATTGAGCAGTTCTTC. Protein sequence: CASTFYRGSYIEQFF.

This clonotype was recorded at least ten times. The CDR3 DNA is TGTGCCAGCAGCTTAGAGCGGGGGGGCACAGATACGCAGTATTTT. Translation: CASSLERGGTDTQYF. V is TRBV7-2 and J is TRBJ2-3, with 9 bases aligning to TRBD2. The germline CDR1 and CDR2 sequences are SGHTA and FQGNSA. The junction had 0 bases not matched to a gene; V was cut back by 1 base and J by 1 base. The CDR3 runs 15 residues. The whole variable domain, remainder taken from reference TRBV7-2 and TRBJ2-3, is GAGVSQSPSNKVTEKGKDVELRCDPISGHTALYWYRQSLGQGLEFLIYFQGNSAPDKSGLPSDRFSAERTGGSVSTLTIQRTQQEDSAVYLCASSLERGGTDTQYFGPGTRLTVL.

There are many counts of this clonotype. The V gene is TRBV7-3, the J gene TRBJ2-1; D may match TRBD1 or TRBD2 (6 bases each). The germline gives CDR1 SGHTA, CDR2 FQGTGA. The V end lost 1 base, the J end lost 8 bases, and 21 bases lay between the germline ends. CDR3 length: 17 residues. Here the CDR3 DNA reads TGTGCCAGCAGCTTAATAGGGGGAGGCTTCCTCCGGGATGAGCAGTTCTTC. Its translation: CASSLIGGGFLRDEQFF.

The rearrangement links TRBV6-5 to TRBJ2-7; tentative D call: TRBD1 (5 bases). Germline CDR1 reads MNHEY; CDR2 reads SVGAGI. Between the trimmed V and J ends, which lost 5 bases and 2 bases, there was a span of 10 bases. The length of the CDR3 is 13 residues. CDR3 sequence reads: CASSGRAPYEQYF. The CDR3 DNA reads as TGTGCCAGCAGTGGCAGGGCTCCCTACGAGCAGTACTTC.